The next 11 T cell receptor beta chains were all read from a single sample in a study of blood T cell repertoires in COVID-19. Generated by immunoSEQ multiplex PCR, the TCRdb table keeps only in-frame clones and is missing some. The sample holds around 140,000 clones, approximately 80% seen once. Sequencing used peripheral blood. The receptors were gathered from a man in his 60s with active or convalescent COVID-19.

V gene TRBV5-4 combines with J gene TRBJ1-2; the D gene is possibly TRBD1 (6 bases). Between the trimmed V and J ends, which lost 4 bases and 6 bases, there was a span of 16 bases. Germline CDR1 reads SGHNT; CDR2 reads YYREEE (reference sequence). The CDR3 sequence is 14 residues long. The CDR3 loop is CASSPGKGEHGYTF. The CDR3 DNA reads TGTGCCAGCAGCCCCGGGAAGGGGGAGCATGGCTACACCTTC.

The CDR3 reads CASKPPGGFQFF. The DNA for the CDR3 is TGTGCCAGCAAACCCCCAGGGGGGTTCCAGTTCTTC. J is TRBJ2-1 and V is TRBV7-2; D is possibly TRBD1 (7 bases). The length of the CDR3 is 12 residues. CDR1 and CDR2 (germline): SGHTA, FQGNSA. Between the trimmed V and J ends, which lost 7 bases and 13 bases, there was a span of 17 bases.

The chain employs TRBV10-3 and TRBJ2-2; 9 nucleotides line up with TRBD1. V lost 3 bases and J lost 11; bases outside the gene matches: 22. Germline V CDR1 and CDR2: ENHRY, SYGVKD. CDR3 length: 19 residues. The CDR3, as DNA: TGTGCCATCAGTGATGGACAGGGGTTGAACTTAGGCGCGAGGGTTGAGCTGTTTTTT. It codes for CAISDGQGLNLGARVELFF.

CDR3 amino acids: CASSSGLAGGPQETQYF. In DNA form, the CDR3 reads TGCGCCAGCAGCTCAGGACTAGCGGGAGGGCCCCAAGAGACCCAGTACTTC. This chain connects TRBV5-1 to TRBJ2-5; 15 bases are a match to TRBD2. Germline V gives CDR1 SGHRS, CDR2 YFSETQ. The CDR3 has 17 residues. The J segment lost 1 base and the V segment lost 3 bases, leaving 4 bases of the junction unmatched.

This rearrangement joins TRBV5-1 to TRBJ2-3, with TRBD1 matching 9 bases. The CDR3 spans 15 residues. CDR1 and CDR2 (germline): SGHRS, YFSETQ. The trim removed 5 bases at V and 4 bases at J, leaving 8 bases unmatched. The CDR3 here is CASSPGTGWADTQYF. CDR3 DNA sequence: TGCGCCAGCAGTCCCGGGACAGGGTGGGCAGATACGCAGTATTTT.

The J gene is TRBJ1-6, the V gene TRBV7-2; 7 positions match TRBD1. This CDR3 contains 12 residues. J lost 6 bases, V lost 9 bases, and 2 bases had no gene match. Per germline, CDR1 SGHTA and CDR2 FQGNSA. Here the CDR3 DNA reads TGTGCCAGTCGACAGGGTAATTCACCCCTCCACTTT. This encodes CASRQGNSPLHF.

V and J are TRBV7-2 and TRBJ1-4; tentatively, D is TRBD1 (5 bases). Trimming left V 5 bases short and J 6 bases short, with 16 bases between. Germline CDR1 reads SGHTA; CDR2 reads FQGNSA. The CDR3 length is 15 residues. The CDR3 sequence is CASSPVRARYEKLFF. For the CDR3, the DNA is TGTGCCAGCAGCCCCGTCAGGGCTAGATATGAAAAACTGTTTTTT.

This clone was counted between two and nine times. The V call is TRBV3-1 (or the pseudogene TRBV3-2), the J call TRBJ2-3; 12 bases agree with TRBD2. The germline CDR1 and CDR2 sequences are LGHDT and YNNKEL (reference sequence). The CDR3 consists of 21 residues. The V gene end was trimmed by 3 bases and the J gene end by 5 bases; junction bases not matched to a gene: 21. CDR3 sequence: CASSQSPYQTSGGRLGDTQYF. The CDR3 region has the DNA TGTGCCAGCAGCCAGAGCCCATACCAAACTAGCGGGGGGAGGTTAGGAGATACGCAGTATTTT.

The table lists this clone with a few counts. The rearrangement uses TRBV24-1 and TRBJ2-1; D perhaps matches TRBD1 (6 bases). Trimming removed 1 base from V and 5 bases from J, with 11 bases in between. The CDR3 is 15 residues long. Germline V gene lookup returns CDR1 KGHDR and CDR2 SFDVKD. CDR3 DNA sequence: TGTGCCACCAGTGATTTAAGGGACAATGACAATGAGCAGTTCTTC. Translation: CATSDLRDNDNEQFF.

The chain joins TRBV28 to TRBJ2-1; D unclear. The CDR3 runs 14 residues. Trimming pared 7 bases from V and 0 bases from J, leaving 10 bases between. Germline CDR1 is MDHEN and CDR2 is SYDVKM. In DNA, the CDR3 is TGTGCCAGCACGATAGATTTCTCCTACAATGAGCAGTTCTTC. Protein product: CASTIDFSYNEQFF.

The chain carries TRBV4-1 and TRBJ2-5, with TRBD2 matching 11 bases. The CDR3 length is 16 residues. Germline V gene sequence: CDR1 MGHRA, CDR2 YSYEKL. V lost 1 base, J lost 3 bases, and 4 bases stayed unmatched. The CDR3 DNA reads TGCGCCAGCAGCCAAGCGCCGGGACTAGCGGAAGAGACCCAGTACTTC. Amino acid sequence: CASSQAPGLAEETQYF.